The source of this T cell receptor (beta chain) is a study of CD8 T cells in Susac syndrome. Study-wide background: Patients with Susac syndrome had blood drawn and were at that point therapy-naive, on corticosteroids, or on intravenous immunoglobulin alone. Overall study results and limits: CD4+ T cell repertoires in Susac syndrome exhibited no evidence of clonal expansion.

Note on this clonotype: Its antigen is currently unknown.

RNA, at about 0.5 to 1 ug, was reverse transcribed with random hexamers. TCR beta CDR3 was amplified by immunoSEQ multiplex PCR. This amplification extended across 54 Vbeta and 13 Jbeta segments. TCRdb ran MiXCR on the immunoSEQ multiplex PCR reads and lists one entry per CDR3 protein. The sample shows about 190,000 distinct CDR3 sequences, around 95% of them seen only once. Germline CDR1 is LGHDT and CDR2 is YNNKEL (reference sequence). Trimming pared 0 bases from V and 0 bases from J, leaving 9 bases between. The CDR3 totals 15 residues. Specimen: CD4+ T cells from PBMCs. The sequence was collected from a human donor with Susac syndrome. V gene TRBV3-1 combines with J gene TRBJ2-7; D unresolved. The CDR3, as DNA: TGTGCCAGCAGCCAAGATCCACTAAACTCCTACGAGCAGTACTTC. Its translation: CASSQDPLNSYEQYF.